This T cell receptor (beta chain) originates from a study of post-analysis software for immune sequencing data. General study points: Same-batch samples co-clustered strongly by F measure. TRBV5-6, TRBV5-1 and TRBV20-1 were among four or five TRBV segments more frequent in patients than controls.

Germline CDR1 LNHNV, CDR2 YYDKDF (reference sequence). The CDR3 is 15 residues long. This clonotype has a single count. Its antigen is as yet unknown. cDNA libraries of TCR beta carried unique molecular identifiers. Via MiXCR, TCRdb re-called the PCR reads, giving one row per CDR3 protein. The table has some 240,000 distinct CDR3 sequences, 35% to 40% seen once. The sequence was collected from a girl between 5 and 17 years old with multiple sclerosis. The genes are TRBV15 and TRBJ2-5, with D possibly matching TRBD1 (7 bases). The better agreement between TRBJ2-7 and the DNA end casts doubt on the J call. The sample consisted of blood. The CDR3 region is CATSRDWRGLYEQYF. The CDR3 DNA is TGTGCCACCAGCAGAGATTGGAGGGGGCTCTACGAGCAGTACTTC.